This TCR beta chain was documented in a study of T cell repertoires in cytomegalovirus infection. Study-level information: Matching HLA type and CMV infection were both indicated by public TCR beta signatures.

TCRdb called the reads again in MiXCR, with one record for every CDR3 protein. Altogether fewer than 200,000 distinct CDR3 sequences are present, 14% being singletons, with the ten largest covering roughly 30%. A few counts support this clonotype. Its antigen is undetermined. Findings of the study overall: Carriers of CMV plus the relevant HLA were identified by cumulative public TCR beta family frequency. Ex vivo responses were dominated by HLA-C-restricted CMV-specific TCR beta clonotypes.

Germline V gene data show CDR1 as MDHEN and CDR2 as SYDVKM. The CDR3 is 15 amino acids. V gave up 5 bases and J gave up 3 bases; unmatched junction bases: 9. The sequenced material came from PBMCs. This sequence was found in a human donor in good health (CMV status not recorded). Some clones in this sample may be carry-over from other donors' samples. The V gene is TRBV28, the J gene TRBJ1-2, with TRBD1 matching 7 bases. CDR3 bases: TGTGCCAGCAGTATAGCTACAGGGGTGGACTATGGCTACACCTTC. It encodes CASSIATGVDYGYTF.